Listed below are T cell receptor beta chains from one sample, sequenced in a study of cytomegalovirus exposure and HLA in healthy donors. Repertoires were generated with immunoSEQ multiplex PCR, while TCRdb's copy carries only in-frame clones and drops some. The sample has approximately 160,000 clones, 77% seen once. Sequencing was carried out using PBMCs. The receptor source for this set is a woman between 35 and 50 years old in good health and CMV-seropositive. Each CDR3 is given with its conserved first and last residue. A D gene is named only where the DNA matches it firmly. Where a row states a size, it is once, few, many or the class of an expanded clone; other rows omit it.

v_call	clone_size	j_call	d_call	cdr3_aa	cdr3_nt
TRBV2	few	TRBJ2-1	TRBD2	CASSMTSGAYNEQFF	TGTGCCAGCAGCATGACTAGCGGGGCGTACAATGAGCAGTTCTTC
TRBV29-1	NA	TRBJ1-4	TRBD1	CSAGFDRANEKLFF	TGCAGCGCTGGCTTTGACAGGGCGAATGAAAAACTGTTTTTT
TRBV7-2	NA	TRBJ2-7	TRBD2	CASSGGASGTYEQYF	TGTGCCAGCAGCGGGGGGGCTAGCGGGACCTACGAGCAGTACTTC
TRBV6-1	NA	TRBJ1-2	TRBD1	CASYGTANYGYTF	TGTGCCAGCTACGGGACAGCTAACTATGGCTACACCTTC
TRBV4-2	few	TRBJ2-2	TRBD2	CASSQDSTSGRARGELFF	TGTGCCAGCAGCCAGGACTCAACTAGCGGGAGGGCCAGGGGGGAGCTGTTTTTT
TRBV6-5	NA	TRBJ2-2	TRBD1	CASSPGTEPTGELFF	TGTGCCAGCAGTCCTGGGACAGAGCCCACCGGGGAGCTGTTTTTT
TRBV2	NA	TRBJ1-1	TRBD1	CASSSTGGQTEAFF	TGTGCCAGCAGTTCCACAGGGGGCCAGACTGAAGCTTTCTTT
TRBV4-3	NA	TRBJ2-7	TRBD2	CASSQDGRGSSYEQYF	TGCGCCAGCAGCCAAGACGGGAGGGGGAGCTCCTACGAGCAGTACTTC
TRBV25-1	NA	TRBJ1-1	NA	CASSEATGNTEAFF	TGTGCCAGCAGTGAAGCCACAGGTAACACTGAAGCTTTCTTT
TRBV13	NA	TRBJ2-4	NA	CASGRAKNIQYF	TGTGCCAGCGGCAGAGCCAAAAACATTCAGTACTTC
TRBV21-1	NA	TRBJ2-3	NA	CASRLVGASSTDTQYF	TGTGCCAGCAGACTAGTGGGGGCAAGCAGCACAGATACGCAGTATTTT
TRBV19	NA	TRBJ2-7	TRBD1	CASSIATGFYEQYF	TGTGCCAGTAGTATCGCGACAGGGTTTTACGAGCAGTACTTC
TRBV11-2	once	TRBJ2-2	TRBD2	CASSLFAGAGGELFF	TGTGCCAGCAGCTTATTTGCGGGAGCGGGCGGGGAGCTGTTTTTT
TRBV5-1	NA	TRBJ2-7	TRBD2	CASSLGTSGSSGEQYF	TGCGCCAGCAGCTTGGGGACTAGCGGGAGTTCAGGCGAGCAGTACTTC
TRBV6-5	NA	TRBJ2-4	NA	CASSPILAKNIQYF	TGTGCCAGCAGCCCTATACTAGCCAAAAACATTCAGTACTTC
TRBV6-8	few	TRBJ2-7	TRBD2	CASSEGLAGYYEQYF	TGTGCCAGCAGTGAGGGACTAGCGGGATACTACGAGCAGTACTTC
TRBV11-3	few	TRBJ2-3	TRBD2	CASSRGGGGTDTQYF	TGTGCCAGCAGCCGGGGGGGCGGGGGCACAGATACGCAGTATTTT
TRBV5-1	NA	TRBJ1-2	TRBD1	CASRPTGGADYGYTF	TGCGCCAGCAGACCAACAGGGGGCGCGGACTATGGCTACACCTTC
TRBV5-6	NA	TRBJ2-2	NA	CASSRNTGELFF	TGTGCCAGCAGCCGTAACACCGGGGAGCTGTTTTTT
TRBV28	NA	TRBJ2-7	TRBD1	CASKIGQGSNEQYF	TGTGCCAGCAAGATTGGACAGGGTTCCAACGAGCAGTACTTC
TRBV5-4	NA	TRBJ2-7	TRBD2	CASSPGLAGYEQYF	TGTGCCAGCAGCCCCGGACTAGCGGGCTACGAGCAGTACTTC
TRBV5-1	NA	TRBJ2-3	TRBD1	CASSLGDRGPITDTQYF	TGCGCCAGCAGCTTAGGTGACAGGGGGCCAATCACAGATACGCAGTATTTT
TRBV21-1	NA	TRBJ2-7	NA	CATRLGSARGEQYF	TGTGCCACCAGATTAGGGAGTGCAAGGGGGGAGCAGTACTTC
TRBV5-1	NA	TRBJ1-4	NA	CASSPGDFRTWEKLFF	TGCGCCAGCAGCCCCGGTGACTTTCGAACATGGGAAAAACTGTTTTTT
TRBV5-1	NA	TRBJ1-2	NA	CASSLRGVDYGYTF	TGCGCCAGCAGCTTGCGGGGAGTGGACTATGGCTACACCTTC
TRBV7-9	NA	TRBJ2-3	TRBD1	CASSLRQGGTDTQYF	TGTGCCAGCAGCTTAAGACAGGGCGGGACAGATACGCAGTATTTT
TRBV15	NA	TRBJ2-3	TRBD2	CATSSGGFDTQYF	TGTGCCACCAGCAGCGGGGGGTTCGATACGCAGTATTTT
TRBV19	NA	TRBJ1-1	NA	CASSTGLKTEAFF	TGTGCCAGTAGTACAGGGTTGAAGACTGAAGCTTTCTTT
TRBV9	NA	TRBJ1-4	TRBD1	CASSLGQGTNEKLFF	TGTGCCAGCAGCCTAGGACAGGGCACTAATGAAAAACTGTTTTTT
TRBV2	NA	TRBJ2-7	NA	CASSEGGGRGEQYF	TGTGCCAGCAGTGAAGGGGGGGGGCGAGGCGAGCAGTACTTC
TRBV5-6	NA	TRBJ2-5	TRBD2	CASSLGPGGAVQETQYF	TGTGCCAGCAGCTTGGGCCCGGGGGGGGCGGTCCAAGAGACCCAGTACTTC
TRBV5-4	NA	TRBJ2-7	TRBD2	CASSRDYSYEQYF	TGTGCCAGCAGCCGGGACTACTCCTACGAGCAGTACTTC
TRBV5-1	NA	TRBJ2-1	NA	CASSTGTSSFHNEQFF	TGCGCCAGCAGCACCGGGACTTCAAGTTTTCACAATGAGCAGTTCTTC
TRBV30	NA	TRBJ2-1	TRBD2	CAWSVGGSSGRTEQFF	TGTGCCTGGAGTGTAGGGGGGAGTAGCGGGAGAACAGAGCAGTTCTTC
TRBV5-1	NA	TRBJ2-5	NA	CASSAESGETQYF	TGCGCCAGCAGCGCCGAGTCGGGGGAGACCCAGTACTTC
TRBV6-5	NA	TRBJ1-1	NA	CASSYSSGVAEAFF	TGTGCCAGCAGTTACTCTTCGGGGGTCGCTGAAGCTTTCTTT
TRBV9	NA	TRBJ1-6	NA	CASSKRTELNSPLHF	TGTGCCAGCAGCAAACGGACTGAGCTTAATTCACCCCTCCACTTT
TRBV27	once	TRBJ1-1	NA	CASSFEVNTEAFF	TGTGCCAGCAGTTTCGAGGTTAACACTGAAGCTTTCTTT
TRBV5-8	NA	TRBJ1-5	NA	CASSLGGTGQPQHF	TGTGCCAGCAGCTTGGGAGGCACTGGTCAGCCCCAGCATTTT
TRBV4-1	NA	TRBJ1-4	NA	CASSQERYQREKLFF	TGCGCCAGCAGCCAAGAAAGGTACCAGAGGGAAAAACTGTTTTTT
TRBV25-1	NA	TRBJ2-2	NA	CASTSNTGELFF	TGTGCCAGCACTTCGAACACCGGGGAGCTGTTTTTT
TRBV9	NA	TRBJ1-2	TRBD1	CASSPDTGGAQGYTF	TGTGCCAGCAGCCCAGACACAGGGGGAGCGCAGGGCTACACCTTC
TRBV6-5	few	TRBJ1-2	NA	CASSSRGGNYGYTF	TGTGCCAGCAGCTCCCGAGGAGGTAACTATGGCTACACCTTC
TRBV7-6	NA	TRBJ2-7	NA	CASSLGDMYEQYF	TGTGCCAGCAGCTTAGGGGACATGTACGAGCAGTACTTC
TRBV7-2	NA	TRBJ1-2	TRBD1	CASSLGAPGQGHYTF	TGTGCCAGCAGCTTAGGAGCGCCGGGACAGGGGCACTACACCTTC
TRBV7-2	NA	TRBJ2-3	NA	CASSRDSTDTQYF	TGTGCCAGCAGCAGAGATAGCACAGATACGCAGTATTTT
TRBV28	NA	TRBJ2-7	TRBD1	CASSVPGQGFYEQYF	TGTGCCAGCAGCGTTCCGGGACAGGGTTTCTACGAGCAGTACTTC
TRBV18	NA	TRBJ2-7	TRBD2	CASSAGPGTSSYEQYF	TGTGCCTCCTCGGCAGGGCCGGGGACTAGCTCCTACGAGCAGTACTTC
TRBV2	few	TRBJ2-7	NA	CASSEWAGIYEQYF	TGTGCCAGCAGTGAATGGGCGGGGATCTACGAGCAGTACTTC
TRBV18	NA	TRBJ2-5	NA	CASSPELQETQYF	TGTGCCAGCTCACCCGAACTCCAAGAGACCCAGTACTTC
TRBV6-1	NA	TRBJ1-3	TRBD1	CASNRDRVSVNTIYF	TGTGCCAGCAACCGGGACAGGGTTTCGGTAAACACCATATATTTT
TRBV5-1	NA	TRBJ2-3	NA	CASTLERVSDTQYF	TGCGCCAGCACCTTGGAGCGGGTGTCAGATACGCAGTATTTT
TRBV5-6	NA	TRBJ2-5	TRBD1	CASSWEDRGGETQYF	TGTGCCAGCAGCTGGGAGGACAGGGGGGGAGAGACCCAGTACTTC
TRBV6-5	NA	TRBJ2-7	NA	CASSSQQGSYEQYF	TGTGCCAGCAGTTCCCAACAGGGATCCTACGAGCAGTACTTC
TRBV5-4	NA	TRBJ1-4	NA	CASSWDGEEKLFF	TGTGCCAGCAGCTGGGATGGGGAGGAAAAACTGTTTTTT
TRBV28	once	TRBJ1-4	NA	CASRFTTGSNEKLFF	TGTGCCAGCAGATTTACAACCGGGAGTAATGAAAAACTGTTTTTT
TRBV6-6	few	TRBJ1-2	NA	CASRSRGEDGYTF	TGTGCCAGCAGATCCAGGGGAGAGGATGGCTACACCTTC
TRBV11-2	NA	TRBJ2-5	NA	CASSLGGSDQETQYF	TGTGCCAGCAGCTTAGGTGGGAGTGACCAAGAGACCCAGTACTTC
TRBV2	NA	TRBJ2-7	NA	CASSEPPGREQYF	TGTGCCAGCAGTGAACCCCCAGGTCGAGAGCAGTACTTC